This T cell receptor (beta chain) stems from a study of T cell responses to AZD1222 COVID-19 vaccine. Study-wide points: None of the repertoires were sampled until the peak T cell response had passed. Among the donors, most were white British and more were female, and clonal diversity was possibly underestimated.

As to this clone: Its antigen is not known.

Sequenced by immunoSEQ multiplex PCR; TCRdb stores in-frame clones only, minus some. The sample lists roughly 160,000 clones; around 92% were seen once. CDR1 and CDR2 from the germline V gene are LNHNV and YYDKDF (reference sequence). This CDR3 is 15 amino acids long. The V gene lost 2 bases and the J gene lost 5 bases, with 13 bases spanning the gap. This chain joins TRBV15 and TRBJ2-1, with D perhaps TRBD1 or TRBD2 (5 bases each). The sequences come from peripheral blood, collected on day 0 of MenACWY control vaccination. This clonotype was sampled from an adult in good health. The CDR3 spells CATSRTRGRNNEQFF. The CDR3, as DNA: TGTGCCACCAGCAGAACGAGGGGTAGAAACAATGAGCAGTTCTTC.